The 9 T cell receptor beta chains reported below all come from one sample, sequenced in a study of post-analysis software for immune sequencing data. These receptors' targets are unknown. Study-wide points: Relative to controls, patients had roughly five TRBV segments at higher frequency, with TRBV5-6, TRBV5-1 and TRBV20-1 among these.

Tagging with unique molecular identifiers was a feature of the TCR beta cDNA libraries. TCRdb used MiXCR to reprocess the PCR reads, holding one entry per CDR3 protein. The profile covers some 690,000 distinct CDR3 sequences, with 25% to 30% appearing a single time and around 0.55% taken by the ten largest. What was sequenced was blood. These receptors originate from a girl aged 10 to 17 with multiple sclerosis.

The V and J genes are TRBV28 and TRBJ2-7, with 10 bases fitting TRBD1. Trimming at V came to 5 bases and at J to 5 bases, leaving 6 bases not matched to a gene. Germline V gives CDR1 MDHEN, CDR2 SYDVKM. This CDR3 comprises 14 residues. CDR3 nucleotide sequence: TGTGCCAGCAGTCTCCCGGGACAGGGGAACGAGCAGTACTTC. Its protein is CASSLPGQGNEQYF.

The chain uses TRBV21-1 and TRBJ2-1; the DNA was not compared with TRBD2, the D call given in the table. TRBV21-1 is noted as a pseudogene. This CDR3 is built from 21 residues. The CDR3 here is CASSKGALRLAGGPRFHEQFF. CDR3 sequence (DNA): TGTGCCAGCAGCAAAGGGGCCTTGAGGCTAGCGGGAGGGCCCAGGTTCCATGAGCAGTTCTTC.

The chain employs TRBV12-3 or TRBV12-4 and TRBJ2-5, with TRBD1 identical over 7 bases. V shed 6 bases and J 4 bases; nucleotides not matched to a gene: 11. This CDR3 has 15 amino acids. CDR3 nucleotide sequence: TGTGCCAGCAGCCCGAGGACAGGCTCGCGAGAGACCCAGTACTTC. Its translation: CASSPRTGSRETQYF.

The genes are TRBV25-1 and TRBJ2-1; a possible D gene is TRBD1 (6 bases). The germline CDR1 and CDR2 sequences are MGHDK and SYGVNS. This CDR3 spans 13 amino acids. Trimming removed 2 bases at V and 10 bases at J, with 12 bases between. The CDR3 loop reads CASSEPGTPEQFF. DNA for the CDR3: TGTGCCAGCAGTGAACCGGGGACACCAGAGCAGTTCTTC.

There are a few counts of this clonotype. The chain links TRBV4-1 to TRBJ1-2; D not certain. The V and J ends lost 3 bases and 6 bases respectively, with 11 bases between them. This CDR3 spans 13 amino acids. Germline V gene lookup returns CDR1 MGHRA and CDR2 YSYEKL. CDR3 in amino acids: CASSHLGGDGYTF. The CDR3 bases are TGCGCCAGCAGCCACCTCGGTGGGGATGGCTACACCTTC.

The chain recombines TRBV29-1 with TRBJ1-2; maybe TRBD1 (5 bases). CDR3 length: 14 residues. Germline V gives CDR1 SQVTM, CDR2 ANQGSEA. Trimming removed 7 bases from V and 5 bases from J, with 20 bases in between. CDR3 residues: CSAADTPGGYGYTF. The CDR3 DNA follows: TGCAGCGCCGCGGACACTCCCGGAGGTTATGGCTACACCTTC.

Points on this clonotype: Being one base from a much bigger clone, this may be a read error. The conserved phenylalanine or tryptophan is not found at the CDR3 terminus, so this likely reflects a read error. The J gene is TRBJ2-3, the V gene TRBV6-1, with D unclear. Germline CDR1 MNHNS, CDR2 SASEGT. Trimming stripped 6 bases from V and 3 bases from J, with 10 bases between. CDR3 length equals 13 residues. CDR3 sequence (DNA): TGTGCCAGCAGACGGCACTTAACAGATACGCAGTATATT. The encoded protein is CASRRHLTDTQYI.

This clonotype was picked up a small number of times. This chain uses TRBV5-1 with TRBJ2-7; a possible D gene is TRBD2 (6 bases). Deletions cut 4 bases from V and 0 bases from J, with 11 bases between. Looked up from germline, CDR1 is SGHRS and CDR2 is YFSETQ. This CDR3 region has 14 residues. The CDR3 nucleotides read TGCGCCAGCAGCCCTAGCGAGAGCTCCTACGAGCAGTACTTC. The encoded protein is CASSPSESSYEQYF.

This chain connects TRBV29-1 to TRBJ2-2; TRBD2 agrees at 13 bases. Trimming cost V 6 bases and J 4 bases; bases outside gene matches: 5. Looked up from germline, CDR1 is SQVTM and CDR2 is ANQGSEA. The CDR3 has 15 amino acids. The CDR3, as DNA: TGCAGCGTGGGTGGACTAGCGGGGGTCACCGGGGAGCTGTTTTTT. Its protein is CSVGGLAGVTGELFF.